These 31 T cell receptor beta chains share one sample of origin, sequenced in a study of tumor-infiltrating lymphocytes in primary liver carcinoma. From 500 ng total RNA, TCR beta cDNA was generated with a primer in the constant region. It was through three nested multiplex PCR rounds of slightly modified ARM-PCR that TCR beta libraries arose. The two initial PCR rounds, ten to eleven cycles each, used TRBV1-TRBV30 forward and C-beta reverse primers. TCRdb ran MiXCR on the multiplex PCR reads and lists one entry per CDR3 protein. The table has roughly 80,000 distinct CDR3 sequences, 65% to 80% seen once. Both RNA and DNA were isolated together from approximately 20-30 mg of bulk tissue that had not been sorted. The sample comprised liver tumor tissue from sampling region 1. As for subset: tumor region T1, superior pole. The receptors derive from a man aged 40-55 years with primary liver carcinoma and hepatitis B virus infection.

To note about this clonotype: A read error may be the cause here, since a much bigger clone is one base away. The rearrangement links TRBV7-9 to TRBJ1-1, with 7 bases aligning to TRBD1. J lost 5 bases, V lost 5 bases, and 5 bases had no gene match. The CDR3 sequence is 13 residues long. Germline values: CDR1 SEHNR, CDR2 FQNEAQ (reference sequence). The CDR3 reads CASSTQGSTEAFF. The CDR3 bases are TGTGCCAGCAGCACACAGGGGAGTACTGAAGCTTTCTTT.

With respect to this clonotype: A much larger clone sits a single nucleotide away, making a read error possible. This chain links TRBV6-2 or TRBV6-3 with TRBJ2-7; D unresolved. This CDR3 is built from 13 residues. From germline, CDR1 is MNHEY and CDR2 SVGEGT. The ends were cut back, 8 bases at V and 0 bases at J, with 11 bases in the middle. In DNA, the CDR3 is TGTGCCAGCTTCGGAAACAACTCCTACGAGCAGTACTTC. Translation: CASFGNNSYEQYF.

This chain links TRBV20-1 with TRBJ2-7; the D is unclear. This CDR3 comprises 12 residues. Germline assignment: CDR1 DFQATT and CDR2 SNEGSKA (reference sequence). V lost 3 bases and J lost 0, with 6 bases in between. This chain's CDR3 is CSASGPSYEQYF. CDR3 sequence (DNA): TGCAGTGCTAGCGGGCCCTCCTACGAGCAGTACTTC.

Concerning this clonotype itself: One end of the junction is discordant with germline, which a read error may explain. The chain couples TRBV4-1 to TRBJ2-7; D might be TRBD1 or TRBD2, each matching 5 bases. The CDR3 runs 14 residues. The germline gives CDR1 MGHRA, CDR2 YSYEKL. CDR3 protein: CASSQDGVRDGQYF. The DNA of the CDR3 is TGCGCCAGTAGCCAAGACGGGGTCAGGGACGGGCAGTACTTC.

Remarks on this clonotype: This may be a read error: a much more frequent sequence differs by one nucleotide. The CDR3 does not close with the conserved phenylalanine or tryptophan, likely indicating a read error. This chain joins TRBV5-1 and TRBJ2-1, with D unresolved. The germline V and J ends were trimmed by 0 bases and 5 bases, with 12 bases remaining between them. Germline V gives CDR1 SGHRS, CDR2 YFSETQ. CDR3 length equals 15 residues. The DNA for the CDR3 is TGCGCCAGCAGCTTGGGTAGAGGCGGTAACAATGAGCAGTTCTCC. Protein sequence: CASSLGRGGNNEQFS.

With regard to this clonotype: The junction and the germline gene differ at one end; a read error may be behind it. J is TRBJ2-1 and V is TRBV4-1; 11 bases agree with TRBD2. The CDR3 is made up of 16 amino acids. Germline V gives CDR1 MGHRA, CDR2 YSYEKL. The chain's CDR3 is CARSQGTSGTYNEQFF. Written as DNA, the CDR3 is TGCGCCAGGAGCCAAGGGACTAGCGGAACCTACAATGAGCAGTTCTTC.

This clonotype came up many times. V and J are TRBV28 and TRBJ2-5, with TRBD1 identical over 10 bases. Per germline, CDR1 MDHEN and CDR2 SYDVKM. The trim removed 5 bases at V and 4 bases at J, leaving 4 bases unmatched. The CDR3 consists of 14 residues. The CDR3 protein is CASSPGQGRETQYF. The CDR3 nucleotides are TGTGCCAGCAGTCCGGGACAGGGGAGAGAGACCCAGTACTTC.

As for this clonotype: Since the CDR3 does not end with the conserved phenylalanine or tryptophan, this likely comes from a read error. This sequence joins TRBV11-2 and TRBJ2-1; possible D gene TRBD2, 5 bases. The CDR3 length is 14 residues. Germline CDR1 reads SGHAT; CDR2 reads FQNNGV. CDR3 region: CASSIPLAYNEQFS. The CDR3 coding sequence is TGTGCCAGCAGCATTCCTCTAGCCTACAATGAACAGTTCTCC.

In the case of this clonotype: One end of the junction varies from germline; a read error may be responsible. This chain joins TRBV10-3 and TRBJ2-6; D ambiguous. The CDR3 spans 13 residues. Germline CDR1 is ENHRY and CDR2 is SYGVKD. CDR3 nucleotide sequence: TGTGCCATCGGGGTCCCTGGGGTCAACGTCCTGACTTTC. This translates into CAIGVPGVNVLTF.

Concerning this clonotype itself: Relative to the germline gene, one junction end is altered; a read error may explain this. The CDR3 is CASSSYGGNTEAFF. The CDR3 coding sequence is TGTGCTAGCAGTTCCTACGGCGGGAACACTGAAGCTTTCTTT. This chain links TRBV6-5 with TRBJ1-1; D remains ambiguous. The CDR3 length is 14 residues. Germline V gene lookup returns CDR1 MNHEY and CDR2 SVGAGI.

On this clonotype itself: Given the absence of the conserved phenylalanine or tryptophan at the CDR3 end, a read error is likely. Because the CDR3's place on the DNA is in doubt, the DNA is left out and the CDR3 is given as listed by TCRdb. CDR3 amino acids: CAGRSRDSAHQETQYL. This chain connects TRBV11-2 to TRBJ2-5; TRBD2 is the table's D call, not checked against the DNA. Both ends counted, the CDR3 spans 16 residues. Germline CDR1 SGHAT, CDR2 FQNNGV.

Remarks on this clonotype: It is likely a read error, because the conserved phenylalanine at the end of the CDR3 is missing. The rearrangement uses TRBV29-1 and TRBJ1-6; D is possibly TRBD1 (5 bases). This CDR3 contains 14 residues. Germline CDR1 and CDR2: SQVTM and ANQGSEA. The CDR3 is CGVGDPSGNSPLHI. The CDR3 nucleotides read TGCGGCGTCGGGGACCCCTCTGGTAATTCACCCCTCCACATT.

Note on this clonotype: A read error may explain this, as a much larger clone is one base away. The gene calls are TRBV5-1 and TRBJ2-2; possible D gene TRBD2, 5 bases. Trimming stripped 6 bases from V and 5 bases from J, with 32 bases between. The CDR3 sequence is 20 residues long. The germline V gene encodes CDR1 SGHRS and CDR2 YFSETQ. The CDR3 here is CASTPTPGKGIIFGTGELFF. The CDR3 nucleotides are TGCGCCAGCACGCCAACTCCGGGAAAGGGAATTATTTTTGGGACCGGGGAGCTGTTTTTT.

This clonotype has a handful of counts. The chain recombines TRBV7-8 with TRBJ2-1, with D maybe TRBD2 (5 bases). The CDR3 covers 15 residues. The germline V and J ends were trimmed by 5 bases and 7 bases, with 18 bases remaining between them. Per the germline V gene, CDR1 is SGHVS and CDR2 is FQNEAQ. The DNA of the CDR3 is TGTGCCAGCAGCAAAAGAGGACTGGCGGAGAATGAGCAGTTCTTC. Translation gives CASSKRGLAENEQFF. The whole variable domain, remainder taken from reference TRBV7-8 and TRBJ2-1, is GAGVSQSPRYKVAKRGQDVALRCDPISGHVSLFWYQQALGQGPEFLTYFQNEAQLDKSGLPSDRFFAERPEGSVSTLKIQRTQQEDSAVYLCASSKRGLAENEQFFGPGTRLTVL.

Concerning this clonotype: The CDR3 carries no conserved terminal phenylalanine or tryptophan, so it likely arises from a read error. J is TRBJ1-1 and V is TRBV7-9, with D perhaps matching TRBD1 (5 bases). Germline CDR1 and CDR2: SEHNR and FQNEAQ (reference sequence). This CDR3 is 15 amino acids long. V lost 4 bases, J lost 2 bases, and 14 bases lay in between. The CDR3 DNA follows: TGTGCCAGCAGCTCATCAGGGTGGGATAACACTGAAGCTTTCTCT. Encoded protein: CASSSSGWDNTEAFS.

Concerning this clonotype: Relative to the germline gene, one junction end is altered; a read error may explain this. This chain links TRBV6-1 with TRBJ2-7; 11 bases are a match to TRBD1. The CDR3 has 16 residues. The germline CDR1 and CDR2 sequences are MNHNS and SASEGT. The CDR3 DNA sequence: TGTGCTAGCAGTGATAACGAGGGACAGGGGGTTCGCGCGCAGTACTTC. Protein: CASSDNEGQGVRAQYF.

Points on this clonotype: A read error may explain this, as a much larger clone is one base away. The V call is TRBV28, the J call TRBJ1-5; D unresolved. Germline loops: CDR1 MDHEN, CDR2 SYDVKM. The CDR3 totals 14 residues. The DNA for the CDR3 is TGTGCCAGCACCTTCTTGAGAGGCAATCAGCCCCAGCAGTTT. Translated, it gives CASTFLRGNQPQQF.

Comment on this clonotype: One junction end disagrees with the germline gene, perhaps due to a read error. The rearrangement uses TRBV29-1 and TRBJ2-1; 7 nucleotides match TRBD2. Germline V CDR1 and CDR2: SQVTM, ANQGSEA. This CDR3 is 13 amino acids long. As DNA, the CDR3 is TGTGGCGTTGGGAGGGTGGTGGACAATGAGCAGTTCTTC. Residues: CGVGRVVDNEQFF.

This clonotype was counted at least ten times. The chain employs TRBV10-3 and TRBJ1-1; D unclear. V shed 4 bases and J shed 0 bases, with 9 bases lying between them. The CDR3 covers 14 residues. Germline values: CDR1 ENHRY, CDR2 SYGVKD. CDR3 protein: CAISGNYMNTEAFF. The CDR3 DNA sequence: TGTGCCATCAGTGGCAACTACATGAACACTGAAGCTTTCTTT.

This clonotype was counted at least ten times. The chain combines TRBV28 with TRBJ2-1; TRBD2 is a possible D gene (7 bases). Trimming cost V 6 bases and J 10 bases, with 13 bases left between them. Germline assignment: CDR1 MDHEN and CDR2 SYDVKM. The length of the CDR3 is 12 residues. CDR3 protein: CASSWGGAEQFF. In DNA, the CDR3 is TGTGCCAGCAGCTGGGGGGGCGCGGAGCAGTTCTTC.

This clonotype was detected once. This chain links TRBV6-2 or TRBV6-3 with TRBJ1-2; D is unclear. CDR1 MNHEY and CDR2 SVGEGT come from the germline V gene. Trimming took off 7 bases at V and 8 bases at J, with 17 bases between the two ends. CDR3 length: 13 amino acids. CDR3 coding DNA: TGTGCCAGCAACTCATGGGGAGGAGTAGGCTACACCTTC. It codes for CASNSWGGVGYTF.

For this clonotype: This may arise from a read error, as a much more abundant clone is one base away. The chain couples TRBV2 to TRBJ2-7; a weak D match, TRBD2 (6 bases). The CDR3 contains 15 residues. Germline V gene sequence: CDR1 SNHLY, CDR2 FYNNEI. V was pared by 8 bases and J by 4 bases, with 21 bases between. CDR3 sequence: CASLTGVLATYEQYF. In nucleotides, the CDR3 is TGTGCCAGCTTAACGGGGGTCCTGGCAACTTACGAGCAGTACTTC.

Remarks on this clonotype: An end of the junction differs from the germline gene, which may be a read error. This chain uses TRBV5-5 with TRBJ2-3; 11 positions match TRBD2. The CDR3 is 16 residues long. Germline CDR1 reads SGHKS; CDR2 reads YYEKEE (reference sequence). The CDR3 DNA sequence: TGTGCCAGCAGCATTAGCGGGAGGGCCGGCCCAGATACGCGGTATTTT. Translation gives CASSISGRAGPDTRYF.

As concerns this clonotype: At one end the junction does not follow the germline gene, possibly because of a read error. V is TRBV10-1 and J is TRBJ2-2, with no clear D. This CDR3 is built from 13 residues. CDR1 is WNHNN, CDR2 SYGVQD, per germline (reference sequence). The CDR3 region is CASSRGRTGQLFF. CDR3 nucleotide sequence: TGCGCCAGCAGTAGAGGACGTACCGGGCAGCTGTTTTTT.

This clonotype is medium-sized in the sample. The chain is built from TRBV4-1 and TRBJ2-7; 9 bases line up with TRBD1. There are 15 residues in the CDR3. Looked up from germline, CDR1 is MGHRA and CDR2 is YSYEKL. With V trimmed by 4 bases and J by 7 bases, 11 bases remained unmatched. CDR3 DNA sequence: TGCGCCAGCAGCCCCACAGGGGGCGGTTGGGAAGAGCAGTACTTC. This gives the protein CASSPTGGGWEEQYF.

This clonotype was detected once. Without the conserved terminal phenylalanine or tryptophan, this CDR3 likely stems from a read error. The chain carries TRBV11-2 and TRBJ2-2; D is possibly TRBD1 (6 bases). In germline, CDR1 is SGHAT, CDR2 FQNNGV. The CDR3 sequence is 19 residues long. V lost 1 base and J lost 0, with 18 bases in between. This CDR3 reads CASSLGRGGVRPNTGELFC. CDR3 nucleotides: TGTGCCAGCAGCTTAGGTCGAGGGGGAGTACGCCCGAACACCGGGGAGCTGTTTTGT.

Comments on this clonotype: A read error may produce the germline difference seen at one junction end. The chain joins TRBV11-2 to TRBJ2-2, with 9 bases matching TRBD2. CDR1 and CDR2 from the germline V gene are SGHAT and FQNNGV. The CDR3 covers 16 residues. The CDR3: CASSLVELAGTWELSF. For the CDR3, the DNA is TGTGCCAGCAGCTTAGTGGAGCTAGCGGGAACCTGGGAGCTGTCTTTT.

Notes on this clonotype: At one boundary the junction diverges from the germline segment, which might be a read error. The chain links TRBV4-1 to TRBJ2-5, with 9 nucleotides matching TRBD2. CDR3 size: 17 residues. Looked up from germline, CDR1 is MGHRA and CDR2 is YSYEKL. The CDR3 nucleotides are TGCGTCAGCAGCCAAGATCTGGTTAGCGGGGGCCAAGAGACCCAGTACTTC. It encodes CVSSQDLVSGGQETQYF.

The genes are TRBV11-2 and TRBJ2-7; no reliable D call. TRBJ2-1 matches the DNA end more closely, so the J call is doubtful. The CDR3 spans 13 residues. In germline, CDR1 is SGHAT, CDR2 FQNNGV. CDR3 nucleotides: TGTGCCAGCAGCTTAGGACATGGGTACGGGCAGTTCTTC. Translated: CASSLGHGYGQFF.

The gene calls are TRBV29-1 and TRBJ2-3, with TRBD1 as a possible D gene (5 bases). This CDR3 has 14 amino acids. Trimming took 8 bases from V and 5 from J, leaving 20 bases between them. Germline CDR1 reads SQVTM; CDR2 reads ANQGSEA. In nucleotides, the CDR3 is TGCAGCAGCTCAGCGCAGGGTGTTGGAGATACGCAGTATTTT. Translated, it gives CSSSAQGVGDTQYF.

In this sample, this clonotype turned up many times. The chain uses TRBV30 and TRBJ2-3; TRBD2 matches 7 bases. Germline V lookup: CDR1 GTSNPN, CDR2 SVGIG (reference sequence). J lost 4 bases, V lost 0 bases, and 4 bases had no gene match. The CDR3 consists of 14 residues. CDR3 coding DNA: TGTGCCTGGAGTGTCGGCGGGGGAGCAGATACGCAGTATTTT. Amino acids: CAWSVGGGADTQYF.